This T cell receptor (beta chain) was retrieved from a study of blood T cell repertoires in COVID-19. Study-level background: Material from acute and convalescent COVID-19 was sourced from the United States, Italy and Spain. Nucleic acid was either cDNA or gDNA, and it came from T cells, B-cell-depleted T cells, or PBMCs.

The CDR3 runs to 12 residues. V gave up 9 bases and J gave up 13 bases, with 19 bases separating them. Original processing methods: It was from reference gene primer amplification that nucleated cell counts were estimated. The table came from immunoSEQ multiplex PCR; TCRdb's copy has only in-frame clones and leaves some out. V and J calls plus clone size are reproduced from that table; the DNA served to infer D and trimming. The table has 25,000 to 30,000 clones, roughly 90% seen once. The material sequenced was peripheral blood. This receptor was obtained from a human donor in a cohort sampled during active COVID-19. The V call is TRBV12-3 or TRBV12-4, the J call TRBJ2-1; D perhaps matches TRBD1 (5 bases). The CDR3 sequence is CASTQGPPLQFF. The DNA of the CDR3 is TGTGCCAGTACCCAGGGCCCCCCTCTTCAGTTCTTC.